Sequencing of this T cell receptor (beta chain) was carried out in a study of cytomegalovirus exposure and HLA in healthy donors. Study details: The roughly 120 million unique TCR beta sequences, from about 179 million T cells, were found by an earlier analysis. Broader study findings: Among the most significant clusters, several appeared linked to common viral pathogens in a later analysis.

The PCR was carried out with 60 Vbeta primers and 13 Jbeta primers. The table came from immunoSEQ multiplex PCR; TCRdb's copy has only in-frame clones and leaves some out. The data hold 120,000 to 150,000 clones, with over 75% observed a single time. Details on this clone: What it recognizes is unknown.

Each donor was nominally healthy when sampled (though unrecorded immune exposures were likely). The CDR3 has 17 amino acids. The V segment lost 5 bases and the J segment 4 bases; nucleotides outside the gene matches: 10. The germline V gene has CDR1 LNHDA and CDR2 SQIVND (reference sequence). V usage is TRBV19 and J usage is TRBJ2-5, with 13 bases matching TRBD2. The TCR comes from a man aged 30 to 39 in good health and CMV-seropositive. The sample consisted of PBMCs. CDR3 sequence (DNA): TGTGCCAGTAGTTTCGGGACTAGCGGGGCCGCCCGAGAGACCCAGTACTTC. Translated: CASSFGTSGAARETQYF.